This entry lists 9 T cell receptor beta chains sequenced from one sample in a study of blood T cell repertoires in COVID-19 (dated by TCRdb to between 2020 and 2021). The library was produced with the immunoSEQ multiplex PCR assay. TCRdb limited this immuneACCESS table to in-frame rearrangements with V and J called. A share of clones is missing; checked studies link under half to unresolved V genes, and the rest is unexplained. The sample data list about 160,000 clones, and approximately 82% of these were observed just once. Jointly, the top ten make up 18% of the sample. Sequencing input: PBMCs or T cells enriched from blood (not recorded which). The source is a man in his 60s who had recovered from COVID-19.

This rearrangement joins TRBV5-1 to TRBJ1-1; a possible D gene is TRBD1 (5 bases). The CDR3 covers 14 residues. The ends were cut back, 1 base at V and 5 bases at J, with 12 bases in the middle. CDR1 is SGHRS and CDR2 is YFSETQ in the germline V gene. CDR3 coding DNA: TGCGCCAGCAGCTTGCACGGCGGGGGGACTGAAGCTTTCTTT. Translated, it gives CASSLHGGGTEAFF.

The DNA of the CDR3 is TGCGCCAGCAGCGGGGGACAGCTCCGCCCCGGGGAGCTGTTTTTT. Its translation: CASSGGQLRPGELFF. The chain has TRBV5-1 and TRBJ2-2; 7 bases line up with TRBD1. CDR3 length: 15 amino acids. Germline-derived CDR1 and CDR2 are SGHRS and YFSETQ. Trimming took 4 bases from V and 6 from J; bases not matched to a gene: 9.

This rearrangement joins TRBV7-8 to TRBJ2-7, with 7 bases aligning to TRBD2. Germline-derived CDR1 and CDR2 are SGHVS and FQNEAQ. The V segment lost 1 base and the J segment 6 bases; nucleotides outside the gene matches: 6. This CDR3 has 14 amino acids. For the CDR3, the DNA is TGTGCCAGCAGCTTAGAGCCTTCTAGCGGCGAGCAGTACTTC. Encoded protein: CASSLEPSSGEQYF. Filled out from reference TRBV7-8 and TRBJ2-7, the complete variable domain reads GAGVSQSPRYKVAKRGQDVALRCDPISGHVSLFWYQQALGQGPEFLTYFQNEAQLDKSGLPSDRFFAERPEGSVSTLKIQRTQQEDSAVYLCASSLEPSSGEQYFGPGTRLTVT.

J is TRBJ1-2 and V is TRBV29-1; TRBD1 agrees at 8 bases. The CDR3 contains 12 residues. Losses at the gene ends were 5 bases for V and 8 bases for J; bases not matched to a gene: 7. Germline V CDR1 and CDR2: SQVTM, ANQGSEA. In DNA, the CDR3 is TGCAGCGTTTTCTCGGACAGGGTCGGCTACACCTTC. Translation: CSVFSDRVGYTF.

The chain recombines TRBV2 with TRBJ1-1; D is possibly TRBD1 (5 bases). Germline V CDR1 and CDR2: SNHLY, FYNNEI. The CDR3 is made up of 13 amino acids. V was shortened by 6 bases and J by 2 bases, with 10 bases between the two germline ends. The CDR3 DNA reads as TGTGCCAGCAGATCACAGGTAAACACTGAAGCTTTCTTT. This gives the protein CASRSQVNTEAFF.

The genes are TRBV10-1 and TRBJ1-5; tentative D call: TRBD1 (6 bases). V was cut by 9 bases and J by 0 bases, with 30 bases left in between. This CDR3 is 20 amino acids long. CDR1 is WNHNN, CDR2 SYGVQD, per germline (reference sequence). The CDR3, as DNA: TGCGCCAGGGGTTGCACAGGGCAACTCCCCCTCAGGAATAGCAATCAGCCCCAGCATTTT. This gives the protein CARGCTGQLPLRNSNQPQHF.

This sequence joins TRBV3-1 (or the pseudogene TRBV3-2) and TRBJ1-2; 7 positions match TRBD1. The CDR3 consists of 19 residues. From germline, CDR1 is LGHDT and CDR2 YNNKEL (reference sequence). V shed 1 base and J 4 bases; nucleotides not matched to a gene: 18. In DNA form, the CDR3 reads TGTGCCAGCAGCCAAGCTTTCTCCCTTTTGGCAGGGGGTAGCTATGGCTACACCTTC. Its translation: CASSQAFSLLAGGSYGYTF.

The chain recombines TRBV9 with TRBJ1-1, with D possibly TRBD1 on 5 matching bases. The germline CDR1 and CDR2 sequences are SGDLS and YYNGEE. This CDR3 is 15 amino acids long. Trimming pared 0 bases from V and 0 bases from J, leaving 9 bases between. CDR3 DNA sequence: TGTGCCAGCAGCGTAGGGGGGGATATGAACACTGAAGCTTTCTTT. Amino acid sequence: CASSVGGDMNTEAFF.

This clone was seen once. This chain uses TRBV28 with TRBJ1-4; perhaps TRBD1 as D (6 bases). The CDR3 runs 14 residues. Trimming shortened V by 6 bases and J by 2 bases, and 10 bases separated the two germline ends. The V gene's germline CDR1 is MDHEN and CDR2 SYDVKM. The CDR3 nucleotides read TGTGCCAGCAGGAGAGGGGGTACTAATGAAAAACTGTTTTTT. Protein: CASRRGGTNEKLFF.